The 22 T cell receptor beta chains below all came from one sample that was sequenced in a study of blood T cells in healthy people across ages (dated by TCRdb to the mid-2010s). Receptor libraries were prepared by 5' RACE. TCRdb names Illumina HiSeq 2500 as the instrument used. A second PCR of about 7 to 12 cycles was performed with a sample-barcoded 5' primer and a J-beta primer mix. Starting from the raw public reads, TCRdb applied fastp trimming at Q25, assembled clones with MiXCR and retained in-frame beta chains. When rows share a CDR3 protein, they turn into one entry using the most common DNA and genes. Within this sample are roughly 1,300,000 distinct CDR3 sequences, with approximately 59% of them counted one time only. Together, the top ten hold about 6.7% of the sample. Sequenced: blood. The source of these receptors is a man younger than 35 in good health.

This clonotype was picked up a small number of times. J is TRBJ1-1 and V is TRBV7-2; D gene uncertain. The germline V gene has CDR1 SGHTA and CDR2 FQGNSA. CDR3 length: 15 amino acids. The V end was cut by 7 bases, the J end by 4 bases, with 19 bases between. The CDR3 DNA is TGTGCCAGCAATCTAGGGCCGGGTAAGGTCACTGAAGCTTTCTTT. This encodes CASNLGPGKVTEAFF.

V gene TRBV2 combines with J gene TRBJ2-3; D might be TRBD1 (5 bases). CDR3 length: 14 residues. Per germline, CDR1 SNHLY and CDR2 FYNNEI. V lost 6 bases and J lost 6, with 16 bases in between. The CDR3: CASRKQGWGDTQYF. In DNA form, the CDR3 reads TGTGCCAGCAGGAAGCAGGGTTGGGGCGATACGCAGTATTTT.

This chain links TRBV4-3 with TRBJ2-5; D might be TRBD2 (5 bases). The CDR3 covers 14 residues. CDR1 and CDR2 from the germline V gene are LGHNA and YSLEER. V gave up 0 bases and J gave up 5 bases, with 10 bases separating them. The CDR3 is CASSQDVRAETQYF. The CDR3 coding sequence is TGCGCCAGCAGCCAAGATGTGAGGGCCGAGACCCAGTACTTC.

The CDR3 coding sequence is TGTGCCAGCAACCTAGGAGGACCCTACGAGCAGTACTTC. Encoded protein: CASNLGGPYEQYF. V usage is TRBV6-2 or TRBV6-3 and J usage is TRBJ2-7; perhaps TRBD2 as D (5 bases). The germline CDR1 and CDR2 sequences are MNHEY and SVGEGT. The CDR3 is made up of 13 amino acids. Trimming removed 7 bases at V and 2 bases at J, with 12 bases between.

The genes are TRBV20-1 and TRBJ2-5; possibly TRBD2 for D (5 bases). Trimming removed 6 bases at V and 4 bases at J, with 21 bases between. Looked up from germline, CDR1 is DFQATT and CDR2 is SNEGSKA (reference sequence). The CDR3 is 15 amino acids. The CDR3 DNA sequence: TGCAGTGCCCGCGACCTGGTTGGAGGCCGAGAGACCCAGTACTTC. This sequence encodes CSARDLVGGRETQYF.

The genes are TRBV20-1 and TRBJ2-7; no clear D. CDR1 and CDR2 (germline): DFQATT, SNEGSKA (reference sequence). Trimming took 2 bases from V and 10 from J, leaving 12 bases between them. The CDR3 length is 11 residues. The CDR3 is CSARSPRLQYF. CDR3 DNA sequence: TGCAGTGCTAGAAGCCCTCGGCTCCAGTACTTC.

The DNA of the CDR3 is TGTGCCAGCACCTGGAGGGAGGACTCCGAGCAGTACTTC. Protein: CASTWREDSEQYF. This chain connects TRBV6-2 or TRBV6-3 to TRBJ2-5, with D perhaps TRBD2 (6 bases). TRBJ2-7 matches the DNA end more closely, so the J call is doubtful. Germline CDR1 is MNHEY and CDR2 is SVGEGT. There are 13 residues in the CDR3.

The V gene is TRBV6-1, the J gene TRBJ1-1, with 9 bases lining up with TRBD1. Trimming took 10 bases from V and 6 from J; bases not matched to a gene: 6. Germline V gives CDR1 MNHNS, CDR2 SASEGT. The CDR3 runs 12 residues. The CDR3 here is CAIGQGMAEAFF. The CDR3 DNA follows: TGTGCCATCGGACAGGGGATGGCTGAAGCTTTCTTT.

The rearrangement uses TRBV29-1 and TRBJ2-3, with TRBD1 matching 10 bases. The J segment lost 4 bases and the V segment lost 4 bases, leaving 11 bases of the junction unmatched. This CDR3 region has 16 residues. CDR1 is SQVTM, CDR2 ANQGSEA, per germline. CDR3 protein: CSVGGPGQGISDTQYF. The CDR3, as DNA: TGCAGCGTTGGAGGGCCGGGACAGGGGATTTCAGATACGCAGTATTTT.

This clonotype was seen a few times. The chain couples TRBV4-2 to TRBJ2-3; the match to TRBD2 covers 7 bases. The germline V gene encodes CDR1 LGHNA and CDR2 YNFKEQ. Trimming cost V 0 bases and J 2 bases; bases outside gene matches: 2. The CDR3 totals 15 residues. The CDR3 region is CASSQDGRDTDTQYF. In nucleotides, the CDR3 is TGTGCCAGCAGCCAAGATGGGAGGGACACAGATACGCAGTATTTT.

This chain connects TRBV25-1 to TRBJ2-1; D might be TRBD1 (5 bases). This CDR3 spans 14 amino acids. The germline V gene encodes CDR1 MGHDK and CDR2 SYGVNS. V lost 1 base to trimming and J lost 4 bases, with 8 bases between them. The CDR3 DNA reads as TGTGCCAGCAGTGAATGGGGCGGATACAATGAGCAGTTCTTC. This codes for CASSEWGGYNEQFF.

This clonotype came up a few times. The rearrangement joins TRBV5-6 to TRBJ2-7; D call uncertain. The CDR3 length is 14 residues. Trimming pared 0 bases from V and 0 bases from J, leaving 7 bases between. Germline V gives CDR1 SGHDT, CDR2 YYEEEE. CDR3 in amino acids: CASSLGPISYEQYF. CDR3 nucleotide sequence: TGTGCCAGCAGCTTGGGACCGATCTCCTACGAGCAGTACTTC.

This rearrangement joins TRBV12-3 or TRBV12-4 to TRBJ2-3; the D gene is possibly TRBD2 (6 bases). The length of the CDR3 is 15 residues. Trimming left V 5 bases short and J 4 bases short, with 16 bases between. The CDR3 protein is CASSPRVEGADTQYF. CDR3 sequence (DNA): TGTGCCAGCAGTCCCAGGGTGGAGGGCGCAGATACGCAGTATTTT.

This clonotype appeared a single time. This sequence joins TRBV3-1 and TRBJ1-1; 11 nucleotides match TRBD1. Losses at the gene ends were 0 bases for V and 1 base for J; bases not matched to a gene: 4. This CDR3 has 17 amino acids. Looked up from germline, CDR1 is LGHDT and CDR2 is YNNKEL (reference sequence). The CDR3 nucleotides are TGTGCCAGCAGCCAAGATCGGACAGGGGGCCGGAACACTGAAGCTTTCTTT. This encodes CASSQDRTGGRNTEAFF.

This rearrangement joins TRBV10-3 to TRBJ2-1, with D hard to call. CDR1 ENHRY and CDR2 SYGVKD come from the germline V gene. CDR3 length equals 14 residues. The V end lost 0 bases, the J end lost 6 bases, and 9 bases lay between the germline ends. The CDR3, as DNA: TGTGCCATCAGTGAGTCGAGGTCTAGCAATGAGCAGTTCTTC. It encodes CAISESRSSNEQFF.

There are a few counts of this clonotype. The chain joins TRBV6-4 to TRBJ2-3; D is unclear. Trimming removed 3 bases at V and 2 bases at J, with 12 bases between. The germline V gene has CDR1 MRHNA and CDR2 SNTAGT. CDR3 length: 15 amino acids. The CDR3 nucleotides read TGTGCCAGCAGTGAAGAGTACAGCTACACAGATACGCAGTATTTT. This sequence encodes CASSEEYSYTDTQYF.

The chain recombines TRBV20-1 with TRBJ2-6, with D hard to call. The CDR3 loop spans 13 amino acids. The V gene lost 6 bases and the J gene lost 1 base, with 7 bases spanning the gap. Germline-derived CDR1 and CDR2 are DFQATT and SNEGSKA (reference sequence). The CDR3, as DNA: TGCAGTGCCCACGTTTCTGGGGCCAACGTCCTGACTTTC. This codes for CSAHVSGANVLTF.

This chain uses TRBV23-1 with TRBJ2-5; no clear D. TRBV23-1 is designated an ORF whose function remains uncertain. The CDR3 is made up of 14 amino acids. V was shortened by 4 bases and J by 5 bases, with 14 bases between the two germline ends. CDR3 bases: TGCGCCAGCAGTCTTACCGCAGGTTGGGAGACCCAGTACTTC. It is translated as CASSLTAGWETQYF.

V is TRBV4-1 and J is TRBJ1-4; no reliable D call. CDR1 and CDR2 (germline): MGHRA, YSYEKL. The CDR3 has 15 amino acids. V lost 0 bases, J lost 0 bases, and 5 bases lay in between. The chain's CDR3 is CASSQEWSTNEKLFF. The CDR3 bases are TGCGCCAGCAGCCAAGAGTGGTCAACTAATGAAAAACTGTTTTTT.

This clonotype is a singleton in its sample. The rearrangement links TRBV6-6 to TRBJ1-6; D gene ambiguous. The V end lost 10 bases, the J end lost 6 bases, and 13 bases lay between the germline ends. CDR1 is MNHNY, CDR2 SVGAGI, per germline (reference sequence). The CDR3 is 13 residues long. The CDR3 nucleotides are TGTGCCAACGGTCCGCTTGCTAATTCACCCCTCCACTTT. As protein: CANGPLANSPLHF.

The chain recombines TRBV29-1 with TRBJ1-4; maybe TRBD1 (5 bases). The CDR3 totals 15 residues. The germline V gene has CDR1 SQVTM and CDR2 ANQGSEA. Trimming left V 5 bases short and J 6 bases short, with 19 bases between. The DNA for the CDR3 is TGCAGCGTTAGCATTTCGGGGGGTATGGATGAAAAACTGTTTTTT. This encodes CSVSISGGMDEKLFF.

A few counts support this clonotype. V usage is TRBV28 and J usage is TRBJ1-4, with 7 bases that match TRBD1. CDR1 is MDHEN and CDR2 is SYDVKM in the germline V gene. Germline trimming cut 5 bases from V and 4 bases from J; bases unmatched to any gene: 10. This CDR3 spans 16 amino acids. DNA of the CDR3: TGTGCCAGCAGTAGCAGGGGGGGGAATGGTAATGAAAAACTGTTTTTT. It specifies CASSSRGGNGNEKLFF. Full variable domain (rest looked up from reference TRBV28 and TRBJ1-4): DVKVTQSSRYLVKRTGEKVFLECVQDMDHENMFWYRQDPGLGLRLIYFSYDVKMKEKGDIPEGYSVSREKKERFSLILESASTNQTSMYLCASSSRGGNGNEKLFFGSGTQLSVL.